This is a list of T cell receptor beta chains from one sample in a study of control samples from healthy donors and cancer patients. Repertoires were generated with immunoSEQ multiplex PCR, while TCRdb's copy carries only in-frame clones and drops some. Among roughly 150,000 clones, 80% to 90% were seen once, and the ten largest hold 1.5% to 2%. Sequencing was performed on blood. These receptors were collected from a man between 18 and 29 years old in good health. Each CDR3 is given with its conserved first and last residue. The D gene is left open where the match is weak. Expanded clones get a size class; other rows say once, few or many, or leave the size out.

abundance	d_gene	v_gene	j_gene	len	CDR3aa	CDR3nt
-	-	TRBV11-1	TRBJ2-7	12	CASSANRYEQYF	TGTGCCAGCAGCGCCAACAGATACGAGCAGTACTTC
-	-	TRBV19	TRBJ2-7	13	CASSILQGDEQYF	TGTGCCAGTAGTATTCTTCAGGGCGACGAGCAGTACTTC
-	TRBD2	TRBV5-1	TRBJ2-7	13	CASSPGTIDEQYF	TGCGCCAGCAGCCCCGGGACTATCGACGAGCAGTACTTC
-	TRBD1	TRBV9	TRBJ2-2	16	CASSVTTGGNTGELFF	TGTGCCAGCAGCGTTACGACAGGGGGCAACACCGGGGAGCTGTTTTTT
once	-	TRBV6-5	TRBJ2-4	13	CASTGDRTGDQYF	TGTGCCAGCACCGGAGATCGCACCGGGGATCAGTACTTC
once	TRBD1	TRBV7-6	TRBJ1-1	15	CASRVGTGVNTEAFF	TGTGCCAGCCGGGTAGGGACAGGGGTTAACACTGAAGCTTTCTTT
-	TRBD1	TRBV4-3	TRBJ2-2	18	CASSQEGMGQESTGELFF	TGCGCCAGCAGCCAAGAGGGTATGGGACAGGAAAGCACCGGGGAGCTGTTTTTT
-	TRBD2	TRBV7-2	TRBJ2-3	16	CASSSVWRGGADTQYF	TGTGCCAGCAGCTCCGTGTGGCGGGGGGGGGCAGATACGCAGTATTTT
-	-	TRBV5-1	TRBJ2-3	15	CASSLVPPNTDTQYF	TGCGCCAGCAGCTTGGTTCCTCCGAACACAGATACGCAGTATTTT
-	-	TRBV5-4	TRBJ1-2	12	CASSFTQGGYTF	TGTGCCAGCAGCTTTACTCAGGGGGGCTACACCTTC
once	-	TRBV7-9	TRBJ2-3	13	CASSLVITDTQYF	TGTGCCAGCAGCTTAGTTATCACAGATACGCAGTATTTT
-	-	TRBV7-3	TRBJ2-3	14	CASSLGGQSDTQYF	TGTGCCAGCAGCTTAGGGGGCCAGTCAGATACGCAGTATTTT
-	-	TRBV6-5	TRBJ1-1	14	CASSYGEGNTEAFF	TGTGCCAGCAGTTACGGCGAGGGGAACACTGAAGCTTTCTTT
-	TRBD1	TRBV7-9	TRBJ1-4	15	CASSLADRGGEKLFF	TGTGCCAGCAGCTTAGCAGACAGGGGGGGAGAAAAACTGTTTTTT
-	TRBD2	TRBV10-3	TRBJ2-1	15	CAISESLAGGREQFF	TGTGCCATCAGTGAGTCTCTAGCGGGGGGGCGTGAGCAGTTCTTC
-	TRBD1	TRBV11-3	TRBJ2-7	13	CAPSPDRFHEQYF	TGTGCCCCGAGTCCGGACAGGTTCCACGAGCAGTACTTC
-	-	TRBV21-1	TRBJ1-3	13	CASRGSSGNTIYF	TGTGCCAGCAGGGGCAGCTCTGGAAACACCATATATTTT
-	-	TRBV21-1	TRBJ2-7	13	CASSKGGGYEQYF	TGTGCCAGCAGCAAGGGGGGAGGGTACGAGCAGTACTTC
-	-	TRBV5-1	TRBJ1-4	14	CASSPVGGSEKLFF	TGCGCCAGCAGCCCGGTGGGGGGCTCGGAAAAACTGTTTTTT
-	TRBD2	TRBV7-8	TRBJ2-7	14	CASSLGAGINEQYF	TGTGCCAGCAGCTTAGGAGCGGGGATCAACGAGCAGTACTTC
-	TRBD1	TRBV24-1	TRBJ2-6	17	CATSDSGTGVGANVLTF	TGTGCCACCAGTGACTCCGGGACAGGGGTTGGGGCCAACGTCCTGACTTTC
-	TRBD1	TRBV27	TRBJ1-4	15	CASSPLRDRDEKLFF	TGTGCCAGCAGTCCACTTCGGGACAGGGACGAAAAACTGTTTTTT
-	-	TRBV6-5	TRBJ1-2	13	CASSKTVTGGYTF	TGTGCCAGCAGCAAGACGGTAACCGGCGGCTACACCTTC
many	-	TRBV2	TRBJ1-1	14	CASSEGGSGTEAFF	TGTGCCAGCAGTGAAGGGGGCTCAGGCACTGAAGCTTTCTTT
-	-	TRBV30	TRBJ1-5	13	CAWSHDPNQPQHF	TGTGCCTGGAGTCACGACCCGAATCAGCCCCAGCATTTT